Listed here are 18 T cell receptor beta chains from one sample, sequenced in a study of blood T cell repertoires in COVID-19. Here immunoSEQ multiplex PCR was the method, and the copy in TCRdb shows in-frame clones only, minus some. The sample has 470,000 or so clones; around 85% are singletons. Input material: peripheral blood. The receptors were gathered from a human donor in a cohort sampled during active COVID-19.

The genes are TRBV28 and TRBJ1-4; a weak D match, TRBD1 (5 bases). CDR3 length: 13 amino acids. Trimming removed 8 bases from V and 7 bases from J, with 14 bases in between. In germline, CDR1 is MDHEN, CDR2 SYDVKM. For the CDR3, the DNA is TGTGCCAGCGGGACCCGGCGGGGTGAAAAACTGTTTTTT. Translation gives CASGTRRGEKLFF.

The chain employs TRBV14 and TRBJ2-7, with D maybe TRBD1 (6 bases). Deletions cut 5 bases from V and 1 base from J, with 12 bases between. Germline CDR1 reads SGHDN; CDR2 reads FVKESK. The CDR3 is made up of 14 amino acids. The CDR3 loop is CASSYRVGSYEQYF. The CDR3 nucleotides read TGTGCCAGCAGCTACAGGGTCGGGTCCTACGAGCAGTACTTC.

The gene calls are TRBV29-1 and TRBJ1-2; 7 bases map to TRBD1. V lost 7 bases, J lost 4 bases, and 18 bases stayed unmatched. This CDR3 comprises 16 residues. Germline V gives CDR1 SQVTM, CDR2 ANQGSEA. CDR3 bases: TGCAGCGAGCTACCGCTGACAGGGAGGAACCTCTATGGCTACACCTTC. It is translated as CSELPLTGRNLYGYTF.

The rearrangement links TRBV6-5 to TRBJ2-7; possible D gene TRBD1, 6 bases. Trimming removed 2 bases at V and 2 bases at J, with 10 bases between. The CDR3 sequence is 14 residues long. CDR1 and CDR2 (germline): MNHEY, SVGAGI. The CDR3 protein is CASSYRDTTYEQYF. The CDR3 DNA sequence: TGTGCCAGCAGTTACCGGGACACTACCTACGAGCAGTACTTC.

The V call is TRBV3-1 (or the pseudogene TRBV3-2), the J call TRBJ2-5, with 10 bases matching TRBD2. CDR1 is LGHDT, CDR2 YNNKEL, per germline (reference sequence). This CDR3 comprises 14 residues. Losses at the gene ends were 11 bases for V and 4 bases for J; bases not matched to a gene: 10. This chain's CDR3 is CAQGLAGVGETQYF. For the CDR3, the DNA is TGTGCCCAGGGGCTAGCGGGAGTGGGAGAGACCCAGTACTTC.

The chain recombines TRBV7-3 with TRBJ1-1; D is unresolved. Trimming shortened V by 1 base and J by 1 base, and 7 bases separated the two germline ends. The germline V gene encodes CDR1 SGHTA and CDR2 FQGTGA. There are 14 residues in the CDR3. The CDR3 region is CASSLNGGNTEAFF. The CDR3 DNA reads TGTGCCAGCAGCTTAAATGGCGGGAACACTGAAGCTTTCTTT.

The J gene is TRBJ1-5, the V gene TRBV15; possibly TRBD1 for D (6 bases). V shed 4 bases and J shed 5 bases, with 12 bases lying between them. Germline V gives CDR1 LNHNV, CDR2 YYDKDF (reference sequence). The CDR3 is made up of 14 amino acids. The CDR3 spells CATSMDREYQPQHF. CDR3 sequence (DNA): TGTGCCACCAGCATGGACAGAGAATATCAGCCCCAGCATTTT.

The chain joins TRBV19 to TRBJ1-1, with 9 bases aligning to TRBD1. The germline gives CDR1 LNHDA, CDR2 SQIVND (reference sequence). After removal of 4 bases from V and 2 bases from J, the junction contained 8 bases not matched to a gene. The length of the CDR3 is 16 residues. Written as DNA, the CDR3 is TGTGCCAGTAGTACCCCGGGGACAGGGATAAACACTGAAGCTTTCTTT. Its translation is CASSTPGTGINTEAFF.

This clone was counted a single time. The rearrangement joins TRBV3-1 (or the pseudogene TRBV3-2) to TRBJ1-2; 8 bases fit TRBD1. Germline V CDR1 and CDR2: LGHDT, YNNKEL (reference sequence). The CDR3 runs to 16 residues. V trimming: 4 bases; J trimming: 6 bases; junction bases outside the gene matches: 13. In nucleotides, the CDR3 is TGTGCCAGCAGCCCCACAGGACAGGGAATGGTAGATGGCTACACCTTC. This encodes CASSPTGQGMVDGYTF.

V and J are TRBV28 and TRBJ2-7; 7 bases agree with TRBD1. The V gene's germline CDR1 is MDHEN and CDR2 SYDVKM. This CDR3 region has 13 residues. J lost 9 bases, V lost 5 bases, and 10 bases had no gene match. For the CDR3, the DNA is TGTGCCAGCAGTCCACCCGGACAGGACGGGCAGTACTTC. Translating it yields CASSPPGQDGQYF.

The chain recombines TRBV20-1 with TRBJ2-1; the D gene is possibly TRBD2 (6 bases). Germline values: CDR1 DFQATT, CDR2 SNEGSKA (reference sequence). The CDR3 extends over 14 amino acids. V lost 3 bases, J lost 6 bases, and 15 bases lay in between. This CDR3 reads CSASGERARNEQFF. CDR3 coding DNA: TGCAGTGCTAGTGGGGAGCGGGCACGCAATGAGCAGTTCTTC.

This chain links TRBV10-3 with TRBJ1-1; 8 bases agree with TRBD1. V trimming: 9 bases; J trimming: 1 base; junction bases outside the gene matches: 13. The CDR3 consists of 16 residues. Germline V gene lookup returns CDR1 ENHRY and CDR2 SYGVKD. The CDR3 is CAIKAGTGNTNTEAFF. CDR3 sequence (DNA): TGTGCCATTAAGGCTGGGACAGGCAACACGAACACTGAAGCTTTCTTT.

This clone was seen a single time. The chain uses TRBV5-1 and TRBJ2-7; D may be TRBD2 (6 bases). The germline V and J ends were trimmed by 4 bases and 5 bases, with 22 bases remaining between them. The germline V gene encodes CDR1 SGHRS and CDR2 YFSETQ. The CDR3 is made up of 16 amino acids. The CDR3 DNA is TGCGCCAGCAGCCCCCGATGGGGACTGGATCAGGACGAGCAGTACTTC. Its translation: CASSPRWGLDQDEQYF.

The chain carries TRBV4-3 and TRBJ2-1, with D perhaps TRBD2 (6 bases). Trimming pared 1 base from V and 5 bases from J, leaving 18 bases between. Per germline, CDR1 LGHNA and CDR2 YSLEER. The CDR3 runs to 17 residues. The CDR3 bases are TGCGCCAGCAGCCAAGTGTTTCTAGCGCCAATGGACAATGAGCAGTTCTTC. The encoded protein is CASSQVFLAPMDNEQFF.

The genes are TRBV6-5 and TRBJ2-7; TRBD2 matches 7 bases. This CDR3 contains 13 residues. The trim removed 8 bases at V and 2 bases at J, leaving 6 bases unmatched. The germline gives CDR1 MNHEY, CDR2 SVGAGI. CDR3 loop: CASGGVPPYEQYF. The CDR3 DNA sequence: TGTGCCAGCGGGGGGGTCCCACCCTACGAGCAGTACTTC.

The V call is TRBV11-2, the J call TRBJ1-2, with unresolved D. This CDR3 comprises 14 residues. Germline V gives CDR1 SGHAT, CDR2 FQNNGV. The V end was cut by 3 bases, the J end by 2 bases, with 10 bases between. The CDR3 DNA sequence: TGTGCCAGCAGCTTCTGGACGGGGAACTATGGCTACACCTTC. This sequence encodes CASSFWTGNYGYTF.

The chain couples TRBV6-1 to TRBJ2-3, with D possibly being TRBD1 (5 bases). V was shortened by 3 bases and J by 6 bases, with 10 bases between the two germline ends. Germline V gene data show CDR1 as MNHNS and CDR2 as SASEGT. CDR3 length: 13 residues. The CDR3 DNA sequence: TGTGCCAGCAGTGAGGCAGGGTGGGATACGCAGTATTTT. Translating it yields CASSEAGWDTQYF.

The V and J genes are TRBV3-1 (or the pseudogene TRBV3-2) and TRBJ2-7; 8 nucleotides align to TRBD1. Germline CDR1 LGHDT, CDR2 YNNKEL (reference sequence). The CDR3 runs 16 residues. The V gene end was trimmed by 4 bases and the J gene end by 0 bases; junction bases not matched to a gene: 8. The DNA for the CDR3 is TGTGCCAGCAGCCCATCCGGGACAGGAAGCTCCTACGAGCAGTACTTC. This sequence encodes CASSPSGTGSSYEQYF.